This is a list of T cell receptor beta chains from one sample in a study of T cell changes during pregnancy in multiple sclerosis. Measured with immunoSEQ multiplex PCR; TCRdb has only the in-frame clones, and not every one. The sample includes about 100,000 clones, approximately 90% seen only once; the top ten take about 3%. Sequencing was performed on peripheral blood, taken after pregnancy. Every receptor here comes from a female donor with multiple sclerosis, enrolled in a pregnancy study. CDR3s include the opening cysteine and the closing phenylalanine or tryptophan.

j_call | v_call | cdr3_aa
TRBJ2-1 | TRBV5-4 | CASRGLDSYNEQFF
TRBJ2-7 | TRBV5-8 | CASSLEAGRFYEQYF
TRBJ2-2 | TRBV2 | CASSAVAGENTGELFF
TRBJ2-1 | TRBV5-6 | CASSDPAGGYEQFF
TRBJ2-1 | TRBV25-1 | CASSELGRGDNYNEQFF
TRBJ2-7 | TRBV11-1 | CASSRTSGGKNYEQYF
TRBJ2-4 | TRBV5-1 | CASSLATRGAKNIQYF
TRBJ2-4 | TRBV6-1 | CASSERIAVAKNIQYF
TRBJ2-3 | TRBV9 | CASSVDTFSTDTQYF
TRBJ1-3 | TRBV6-5 | CASSTQGSSGNTIYF
TRBJ2-7 | TRBV5-1 | CASSGHQSTYEQYF
TRBJ1-2 | TRBV14 | CASSRQMNYGYTF
TRBJ2-5 | TRBV7-7 | CASSLDRFQETQYF
TRBJ1-6 | TRBV9 | CASSATTGTGLSPLHF
TRBJ1-3 | TRBV25-1 | CASIGTGGGNTIYF
TRBJ1-5 | TRBV2 | CASSGGGSRSNQPQHF
TRBJ2-7 | TRBV30 | CAWVPGTARPEQYF
TRBJ2-2 | TRBV5-6 | CASSSMTRGAGTGELFF
TRBJ2-1 | TRBV27 | CASRGLAGGPDEQFF
TRBJ2-2 | TRBV28 | CASSSFLLAGNTGELFF
TRBJ1-2 | TRBV5-8 | CASSRSGIPVRGYTF
TRBJ2-7 | TRBV27 | CASSLWAGYEQYF
TRBJ2-7 | TRBV11-1 | CASSLDGSSYEQYF
TRBJ1-4 | TRBV18 | CASSPGGGEKLFF
TRBJ1-1 | TRBV11-2 | CASSFEPMNTEAFF
TRBJ2-5 | TRBV2 | CASSADRGVYQETQYF
TRBJ1-5 | TRBV4-1 | CASSQDQGTSQPQHF
TRBJ1-5 | TRBV27 | CASKRTGGNQPQHF
TRBJ1-2 | TRBV19 | CASSIGGRRGYTF
TRBJ2-7 | TRBV9 | CASTPGQGQGYEQYF
TRBJ2-1 | TRBV18 | CASSPGTDNEQFF
TRBJ2-1 | TRBV9 | CASSVGLAGDNEQFF
TRBJ1-3 | TRBV2 | CASSVRGNGNTIYF
TRBJ2-5 | TRBV7-8 | CASSLTGGPGETQYF
TRBJ1-3 | TRBV6-1 | CASTQQGAGNTIYF
TRBJ1-1 | TRBV5-4 | CASSLDRGGAFF
TRBJ2-7 | TRBV7-9 | CASSVTGGGYEQYF
TRBJ2-7 | TRBV7-2 | CASSNAGTGSYEQYF
TRBJ1-1 | TRBV5-1 | CASSLVGGQRGTEAFF
TRBJ2-7 | TRBV2 | CASGAGSYEQYF
TRBJ1-4 | TRBV5-1 | CASSPPGNREKLFF
TRBJ2-7 | TRBV11-1 | CASSARGEQYF
TRBJ1-5 | TRBV18 | CASSPLEGNQPQHF
TRBJ2-6 | TRBV29-1 | CSATQGTTGANVLTF
TRBJ1-5 | TRBV5-8 | CASSLAAPDSNQPQHF
TRBJ2-3 | TRBV7-9 | CASSLGTSENTQYF